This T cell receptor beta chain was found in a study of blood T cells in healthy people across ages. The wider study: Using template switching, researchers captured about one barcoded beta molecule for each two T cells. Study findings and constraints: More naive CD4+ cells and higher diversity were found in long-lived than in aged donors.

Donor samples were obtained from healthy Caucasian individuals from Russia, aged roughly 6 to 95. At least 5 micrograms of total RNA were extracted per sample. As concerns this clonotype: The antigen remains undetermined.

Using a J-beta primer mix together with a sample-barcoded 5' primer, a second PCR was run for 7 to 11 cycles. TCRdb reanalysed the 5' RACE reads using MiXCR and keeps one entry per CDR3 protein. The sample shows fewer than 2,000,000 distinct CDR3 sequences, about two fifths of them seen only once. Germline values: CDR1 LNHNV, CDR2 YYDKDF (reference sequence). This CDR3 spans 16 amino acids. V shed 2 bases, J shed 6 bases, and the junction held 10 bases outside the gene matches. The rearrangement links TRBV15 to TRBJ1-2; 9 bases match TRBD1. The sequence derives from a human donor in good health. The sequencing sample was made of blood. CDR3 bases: TGTGCCACCAGCAGAAACCGAAGGACAGGGGCTAATGGCTACACCTTC. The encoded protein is CATSRNRRTGANGYTF. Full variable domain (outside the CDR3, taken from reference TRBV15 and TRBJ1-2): DAMVIQNPRYQVTQFGKPVTLSCSQTLNHNVMYWYQQKSSQAPKLLFHYYDKDFNNEADTPDNFQSRRPNTSFCFLDIRSPGLGDTAMYLCATSRNRRTGANGYTFGSGTRLTVV.